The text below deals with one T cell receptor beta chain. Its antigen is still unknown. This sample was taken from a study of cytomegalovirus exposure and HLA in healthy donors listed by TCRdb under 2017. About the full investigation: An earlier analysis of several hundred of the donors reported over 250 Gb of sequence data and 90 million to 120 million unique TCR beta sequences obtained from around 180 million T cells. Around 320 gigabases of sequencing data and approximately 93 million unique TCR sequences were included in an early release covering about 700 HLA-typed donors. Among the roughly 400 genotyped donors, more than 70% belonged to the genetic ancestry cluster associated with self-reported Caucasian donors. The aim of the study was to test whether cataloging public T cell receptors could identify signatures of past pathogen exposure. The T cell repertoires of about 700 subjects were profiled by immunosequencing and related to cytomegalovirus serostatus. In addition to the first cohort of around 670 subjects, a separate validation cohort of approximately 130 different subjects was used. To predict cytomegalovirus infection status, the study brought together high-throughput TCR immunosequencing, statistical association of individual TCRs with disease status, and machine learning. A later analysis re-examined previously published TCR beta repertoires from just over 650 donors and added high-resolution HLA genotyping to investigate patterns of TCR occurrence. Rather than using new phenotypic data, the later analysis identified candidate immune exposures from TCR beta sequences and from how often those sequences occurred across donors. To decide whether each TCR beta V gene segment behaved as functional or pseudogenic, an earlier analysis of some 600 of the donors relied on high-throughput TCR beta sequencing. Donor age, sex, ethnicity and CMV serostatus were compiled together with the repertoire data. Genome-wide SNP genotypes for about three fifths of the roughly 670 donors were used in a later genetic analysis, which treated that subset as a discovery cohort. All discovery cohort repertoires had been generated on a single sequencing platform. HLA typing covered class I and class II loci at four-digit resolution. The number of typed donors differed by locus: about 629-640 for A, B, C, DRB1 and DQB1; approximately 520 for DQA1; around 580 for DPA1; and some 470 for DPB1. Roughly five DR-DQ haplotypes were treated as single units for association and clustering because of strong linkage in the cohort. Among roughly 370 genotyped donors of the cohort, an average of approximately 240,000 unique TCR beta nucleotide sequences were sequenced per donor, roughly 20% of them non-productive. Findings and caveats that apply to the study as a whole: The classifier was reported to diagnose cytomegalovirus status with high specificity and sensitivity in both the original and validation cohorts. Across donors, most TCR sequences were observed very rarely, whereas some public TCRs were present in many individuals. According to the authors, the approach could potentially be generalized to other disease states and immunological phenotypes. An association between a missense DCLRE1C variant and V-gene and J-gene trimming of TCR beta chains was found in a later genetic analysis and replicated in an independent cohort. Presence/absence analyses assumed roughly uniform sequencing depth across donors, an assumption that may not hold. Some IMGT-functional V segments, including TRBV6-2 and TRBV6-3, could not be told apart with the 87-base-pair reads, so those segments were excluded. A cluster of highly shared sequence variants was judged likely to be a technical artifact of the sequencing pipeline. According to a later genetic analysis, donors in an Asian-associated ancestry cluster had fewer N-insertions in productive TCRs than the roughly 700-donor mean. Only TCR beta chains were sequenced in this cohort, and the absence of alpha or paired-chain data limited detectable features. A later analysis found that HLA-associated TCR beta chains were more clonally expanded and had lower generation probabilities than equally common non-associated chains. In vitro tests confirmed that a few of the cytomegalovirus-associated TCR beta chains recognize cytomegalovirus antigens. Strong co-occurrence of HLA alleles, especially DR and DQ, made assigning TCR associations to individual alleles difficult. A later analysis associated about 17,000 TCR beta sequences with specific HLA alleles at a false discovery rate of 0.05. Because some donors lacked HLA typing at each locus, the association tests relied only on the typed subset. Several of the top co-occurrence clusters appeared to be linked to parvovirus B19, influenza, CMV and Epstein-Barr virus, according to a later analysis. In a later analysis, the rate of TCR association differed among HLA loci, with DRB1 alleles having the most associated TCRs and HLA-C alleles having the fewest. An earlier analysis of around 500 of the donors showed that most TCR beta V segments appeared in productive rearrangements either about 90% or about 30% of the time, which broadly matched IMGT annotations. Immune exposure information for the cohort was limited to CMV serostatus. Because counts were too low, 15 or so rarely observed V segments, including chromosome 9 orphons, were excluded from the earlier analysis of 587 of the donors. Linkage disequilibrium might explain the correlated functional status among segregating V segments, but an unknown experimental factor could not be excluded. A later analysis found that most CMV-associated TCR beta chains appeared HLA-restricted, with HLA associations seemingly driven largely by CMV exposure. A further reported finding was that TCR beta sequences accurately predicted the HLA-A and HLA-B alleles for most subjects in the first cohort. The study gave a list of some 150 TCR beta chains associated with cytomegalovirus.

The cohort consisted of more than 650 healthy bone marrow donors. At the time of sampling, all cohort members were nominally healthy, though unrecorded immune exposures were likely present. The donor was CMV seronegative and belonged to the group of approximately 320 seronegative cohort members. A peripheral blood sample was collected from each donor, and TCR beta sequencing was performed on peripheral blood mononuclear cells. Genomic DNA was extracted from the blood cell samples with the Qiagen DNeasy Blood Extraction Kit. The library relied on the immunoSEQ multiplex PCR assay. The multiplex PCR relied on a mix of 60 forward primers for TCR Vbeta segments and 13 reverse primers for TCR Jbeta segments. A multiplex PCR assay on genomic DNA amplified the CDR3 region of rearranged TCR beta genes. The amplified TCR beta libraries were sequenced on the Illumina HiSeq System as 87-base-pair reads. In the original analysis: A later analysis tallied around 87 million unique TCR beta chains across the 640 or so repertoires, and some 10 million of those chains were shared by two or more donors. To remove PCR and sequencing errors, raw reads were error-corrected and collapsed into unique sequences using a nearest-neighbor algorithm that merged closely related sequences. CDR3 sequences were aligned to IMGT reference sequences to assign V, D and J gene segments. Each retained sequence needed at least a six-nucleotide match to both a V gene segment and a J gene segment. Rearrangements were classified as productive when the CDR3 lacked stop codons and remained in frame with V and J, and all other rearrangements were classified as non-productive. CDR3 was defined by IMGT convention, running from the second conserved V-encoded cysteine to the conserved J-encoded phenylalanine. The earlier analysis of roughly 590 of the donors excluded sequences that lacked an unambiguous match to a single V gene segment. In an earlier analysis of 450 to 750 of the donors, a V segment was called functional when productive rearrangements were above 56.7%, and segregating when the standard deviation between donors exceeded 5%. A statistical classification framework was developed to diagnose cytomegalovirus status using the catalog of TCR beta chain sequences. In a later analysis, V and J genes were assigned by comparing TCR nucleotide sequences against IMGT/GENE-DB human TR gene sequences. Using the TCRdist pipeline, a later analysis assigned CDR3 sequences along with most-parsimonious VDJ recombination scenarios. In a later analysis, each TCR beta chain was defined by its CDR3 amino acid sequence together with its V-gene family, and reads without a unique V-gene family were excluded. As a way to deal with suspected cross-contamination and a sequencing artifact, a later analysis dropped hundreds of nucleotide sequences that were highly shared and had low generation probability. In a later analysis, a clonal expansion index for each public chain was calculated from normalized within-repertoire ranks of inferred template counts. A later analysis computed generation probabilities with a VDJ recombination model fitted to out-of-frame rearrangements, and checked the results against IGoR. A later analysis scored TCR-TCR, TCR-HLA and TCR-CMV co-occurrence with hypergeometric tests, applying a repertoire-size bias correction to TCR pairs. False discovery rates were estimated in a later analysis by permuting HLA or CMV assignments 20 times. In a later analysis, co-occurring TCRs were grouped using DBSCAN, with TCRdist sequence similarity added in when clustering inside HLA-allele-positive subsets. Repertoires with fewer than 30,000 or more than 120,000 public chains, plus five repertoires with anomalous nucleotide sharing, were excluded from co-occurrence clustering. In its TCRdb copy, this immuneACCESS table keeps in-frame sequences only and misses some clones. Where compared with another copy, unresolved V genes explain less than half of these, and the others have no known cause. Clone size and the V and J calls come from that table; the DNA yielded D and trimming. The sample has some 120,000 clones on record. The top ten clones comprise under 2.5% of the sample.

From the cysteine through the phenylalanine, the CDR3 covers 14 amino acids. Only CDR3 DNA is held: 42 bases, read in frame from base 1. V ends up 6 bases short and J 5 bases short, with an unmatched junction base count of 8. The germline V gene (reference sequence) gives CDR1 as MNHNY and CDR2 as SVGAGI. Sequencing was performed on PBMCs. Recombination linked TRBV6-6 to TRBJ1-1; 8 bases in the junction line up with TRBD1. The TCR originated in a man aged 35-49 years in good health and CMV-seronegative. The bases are TGTGCCAGCAGACGACAGGGGCAATATACTGAAGCTTTCTTT. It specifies CASRRQGQYTEAFF.